This T cell receptor (beta chain) stems from a study of blood T cells in healthy people across ages. A note on this clonotype: Its antigen is still unknown.

Primed by a sample-barcoded 5' primer and a J-beta primer mix, a second PCR proceeded for 7 to 11 cycles. MiXCR was run by TCRdb on the 5' RACE reads, yielding one entry per CDR3 protein. Counted here are roughly 830,000 distinct CDR3 sequences, under 80% occurring once; the ten biggest clones make up 25% to 35%. V lost 3 bases to trimming and J lost 5 bases, with 18 bases between them. The CDR3 length is 16 residues. Germline lookup yields CDR1 SGHRS and CDR2 YFSETQ. Study-wide results and limits: There were more naive CD4+ cells and higher diversity in long-lived donors than in aged donors. Donor CMV infection status was unknown, possibly confounding age-related changes in expanded clonotypes.

The sample consisted of blood. The V and J genes are TRBV5-1 and TRBJ2-1; D might be TRBD1 (6 bases). The clonotype comes from a man between 25 and 39 years old in good health. In nucleotides, the CDR3 is TGCGCCAGCAGCTCCACAGGTCCCCAGGGGCACAATGAGCAGTTCTTC. As protein: CASSSTGPQGHNEQFF. The entire variable domain, with the rest obtained from reference TRBV5-1 and TRBJ2-1, is as follows: KAGVTQTPRYLIKTRGQQVTLSCSPISGHRSVSWYQQTPGQGLQFLFEYFSETQRNKGNFPGRFSGRQFSNSRSEMNVSTLELGDSALYLCASSSTGPQGHNEQFFGPGTRLTVL.